The 7 T cell receptor beta chains reported below all come from one sample, sequenced in a study of blood T cell repertoires in COVID-19. Sequencing was performed with immunoSEQ multiplex PCR; in TCRdb, only in-frame clones are kept and a portion is missing. The sample has fewer than 50,000 clones; around 88% are singletons. The sequencing input was peripheral blood. These receptors were taken from a woman older than 75 with active or convalescent COVID-19.

V is TRBV29-1 and J is TRBJ2-1; no firm D call. The CDR3 runs to 12 residues. The V end was cut by 2 bases, the J end by 4 bases, with 6 bases between. Looked up from germline, CDR1 is SQVTM and CDR2 is ANQGSEA. The CDR3 loop is CSVEHLYNEQFF. The CDR3 nucleotides read TGCAGCGTTGAACACTTGTACAATGAGCAGTTCTTC.

At least ten counts were recorded for this clone. The rearrangement uses TRBV27 and TRBJ2-7; 10 nucleotides line up with TRBD2. The length of the CDR3 is 17 residues. The V segment lost 4 bases and the J segment 5 bases; nucleotides outside the gene matches: 14. CDR1 is MNHEY and CDR2 is SMNVEV in the germline V gene (reference sequence). In nucleotides, the CDR3 is TGTGCCAGCAGTTCCAAGACCTCGCTAGCGGGAGTAGACGAGCAGTACTTC. Translating it yields CASSSKTSLAGVDEQYF.

The chain couples TRBV28 to TRBJ1-2, with 8 bases fitting TRBD1. CDR3 length equals 14 residues. Germline-derived CDR1 and CDR2 are MDHEN and SYDVKM. With V trimmed by 3 bases and J by 2 bases, 2 bases remained unmatched. CDR3 region: CASSFQGANYGYTF. The CDR3 nucleotides read TGTGCCAGCAGTTTTCAGGGGGCGAACTATGGCTACACCTTC.

The chain recombines TRBV6-1 with TRBJ1-2; D ambiguous. Trimming left V 2 bases short and J 4 bases short, with 14 bases between. Germline lookup yields CDR1 MNHNS and CDR2 SASEGT. This CDR3 has 15 amino acids. The CDR3: CASSELWYSLYGYTF. The CDR3 coding sequence is TGTGCCAGCAGTGAACTATGGTACAGTCTCTATGGCTACACCTTC.

This clone was seen only once. The chain has TRBV2 and TRBJ2-2; maybe TRBD2 (6 bases). V lost 4 bases to trimming and J lost 2 bases, with 11 bases between them. CDR3 length: 15 amino acids. Germline CDR1 is SNHLY and CDR2 is FYNNEI. In DNA, the CDR3 is TGTGCCAGCAGTGTGGCTAGCGCCAACACCGGGGAGCTGTTTTTT. This gives the protein CASSVASANTGELFF.

This clone was seen a few times. The rearrangement uses TRBV20-1 and TRBJ2-1; D might be TRBD2 (6 bases). Deletions cut 6 bases from V and 14 bases from J, with 17 bases between. The CDR3 sequence is 11 residues long. Germline V gives CDR1 DFQATT, CDR2 SNEGSKA (reference sequence). In DNA form, the CDR3 reads TGCAGTGCCGCGGGACCGCAGATCGAGTTCTTC. It is translated as CSAAGPQIEFF.

The rearrangement uses TRBV6-6 and TRBJ2-5; TRBD1 is a possible D gene (6 bases). The V gene's germline CDR1 is MNHNY and CDR2 SVGAGI (reference sequence). This CDR3 contains 13 residues. V lost 6 bases and J 4 bases, leaving 12 bases between the germline ends. Here the CDR3 reads CASSPGTSETQYF. The DNA for the CDR3 is TGTGCCAGCAGCCCCGGGACATCAGAGACCCAGTACTTC.